These 30 T cell receptor beta chains came from one sample sequenced in a study of vaccination and CD4 T cells after COVID-19. For these TCRs, the target antigens are not known. The Oncomine TCR Beta short-read assay was applied to DNA of cultured CD4+ T cells. TCRdb independently ran MiXCR on the PCR reads; one entry per CDR3 protein. The sample includes fewer than 5,000 distinct CDR3 sequences, 20% to 25% of them seen just once. Treatment specified: approximately 9-day PBMC culture with coronavirus spike peptide pools or control peptides (ViraFEST assay). Sequences were obtained from CD4+ T cells from blood, cultured in vitro. These receptors were obtained from a human donor who had recovered from COVID-19.

This clonotype was observed a few times. The chain recombines TRBV15 with TRBJ2-5; 7 bases agree with TRBD1. The CDR3 runs 16 residues. Per germline, CDR1 LNHNV and CDR2 YYDKDF (reference sequence). V lost 0 bases and J lost 1; bases outside the gene matches: 5. The CDR3 reads CATSRDRDSLQETQYF. The CDR3 DNA sequence: TGTGCCACCAGCAGAGATAGGGACAGCCTCCAAGAGACCCAGTACTTC.

Within the sample, this clonotype is medium-sized. V and J are TRBV7-8 and TRBJ1-5, with 12 bases identical to TRBD1. The CDR3 totals 16 residues. J was trimmed by 3 bases and V by 5 bases; bases with no gene match: 5. Per germline, CDR1 SGHVS and CDR2 FQNEAQ. The CDR3 loop reads CASSPRGQGANQPQHF. The CDR3 region has the DNA TGTGCCAGCAGCCCGAGGGGACAGGGGGCCAATCAGCCCCAGCATTTT.

This clonotype is medium-sized (0.01 to 0.1%) by share. The chain is built from TRBV12-5 and TRBJ2-3, with 8 bases aligning to TRBD1. V dropped 6 bases and J dropped 1; count of bases not matched to a gene: 3. Germline V lookup: CDR1 LGHNT, CDR2 FRNRAP. The CDR3 runs 14 residues. The CDR3 region is CASGGQGGTDTQYF. Written as DNA, the CDR3 is TGTGCTAGTGGCGGACAGGGAGGCACAGATACGCAGTATTTT.

The chain joins TRBV29-1 to TRBJ1-1; D remains ambiguous. Germline values: CDR1 SQVTM, CDR2 ANQGSEA. The CDR3 is 12 amino acids. V dropped 4 bases and J dropped 4 bases, with 10 bases sitting between them. In DNA, the CDR3 is TGCAGCGTTGGACGGCAGCCCACTGAAGCTTTCTTT. Protein: CSVGRQPTEAFF.

This clonotype has only a few counts. V gene TRBV18 combines with J gene TRBJ1-5, with TRBD1 as a possible D gene (5 bases). V was shortened by 6 bases and J by 1 base, with 13 bases between the two germline ends. CDR1 and CDR2 (germline): KGHSH, LQKENI. The CDR3 is 15 amino acids. The CDR3 here is CASSLQGGSNQPQHF. The CDR3 DNA reads as TGTGCCAGCTCGCTTCAGGGAGGGAGCAATCAGCCCCAGCATTTT. The variable domain in full, completed from reference TRBV18 and TRBJ1-5, reads NAGVMQNPRHLVRRRGQEARLRCSPMKGHSHVYWYRQLPEEGLKFMVYLQKENIIDESGMPKERFSAEFPKEGPSILRIQQVVRGDSAAYFCASSLQGGSNQPQHFGDGTRLSIL.

This clonotype has only a few counts. This sequence joins TRBV30 and TRBJ1-6; D gene ambiguous. The CDR3 sequence is 13 residues long. CDR1 is GTSNPN and CDR2 is SVGIG in the germline V gene (reference sequence). Trimming shortened V by 1 base and J by 7 bases, and 8 bases separated the two germline ends. The DNA for the CDR3 is TGTGCCTGGAGTGGAGAGTGGAATTCACCCCTCCACTTT. Its translation is CAWSGEWNSPLHF.

This clonotype ranks as medium-sized. The chain joins TRBV27 to TRBJ2-2; D is unresolved. The germline V and J ends were trimmed by 6 bases and 5 bases, with 16 bases remaining between them. CDR3 size: 15 residues. From germline, CDR1 is MNHEY and CDR2 SMNVEV (reference sequence). The CDR3 nucleotides read TGTGCCAGCAGGTTGAAGCCCCGGAGTACCGGGGAGCTGTTTTTT. Translated, it gives CASRLKPRSTGELFF.

The V gene is TRBV7-8, the J gene TRBJ1-4, with a weak D call TRBD1 (6 bases). This CDR3 has 16 amino acids. Trimming took 3 bases from V and 3 from J, leaving 14 bases between them. Germline assignment: CDR1 SGHVS and CDR2 FQNEAQ. The CDR3 reads CASSLVTGQANEKLFF. The DNA for the CDR3 is TGTGCCAGCAGCTTGGTGACGGGACAAGCTAATGAAAAACTGTTTTTT.

This chain connects TRBV5-1 to TRBJ2-7; 7 bases line up with TRBD2. The CDR3 runs to 16 residues. V shed 4 bases and J 0 bases; nucleotides not matched to a gene: 10. Germline V gene data show CDR1 as SGHRS and CDR2 as YFSETQ. The CDR3 protein is CASSTPNGGVSYEQYF. CDR3 in DNA: TGCGCCAGCAGCACCCCCAATGGGGGGGTCTCCTACGAGCAGTACTTC.

The DNA of the CDR3 is TGTGCCAGCAGTGCGACGTCAGGGGTTTTTAGGGAGACCCAGTACTTC. Its protein is CASSATSGVFRETQYF. The chain uses TRBV25-1 and TRBJ2-5, with a weak D call TRBD1 (6 bases). The V gene's germline CDR1 is MGHDK and CDR2 SYGVNS. V was cut by 4 bases and J by 5 bases, with 20 bases left in between. The CDR3 spans 16 residues. Looking up the rest from reference TRBV25-1 and TRBJ2-5 gives the full variable domain: EADIYQTPRYLVIGTGKKITLECSQTMGHDKMYWYQQDPGMELHLIHYSYGVNSTEKGDLSSESTVSRIRTEHFPLTLESARPSHTSQYLCASSATSGVFRETQYFGPGTRLLVL.

J is TRBJ2-7 and V is TRBV10-3, with D unresolved. The germline V gene encodes CDR1 ENHRY and CDR2 SYGVKD. Trimming took 4 bases from V and 5 from J, leaving 18 bases between them. This CDR3 comprises 15 residues. In DNA, the CDR3 is TGTGCCATCAGTGGCCGAGGTAGGGTTTACCACGAGCAGTACTTC. This gives the protein CAISGRGRVYHEQYF.

The chain recombines TRBV5-4 with TRBJ2-3; weak D call: TRBD2 (6 bases). This CDR3 has 16 residues. Trimming pared 4 bases from V and 3 bases from J, leaving 18 bases between. CDR1 SGHNT and CDR2 YYREEE come from the germline V gene (reference sequence). The CDR3 reads CASSETSGGTTDTQYF. The CDR3 DNA reads TGTGCCAGCAGCGAAACTTCTGGGGGGACTACAGATACGCAGTATTTT.

This clonotype qualifies as medium-sized. The J gene is TRBJ1-2, the V gene TRBV30; D is possibly TRBD1 (5 bases). The V and J ends lost 2 bases and 4 bases respectively, with 11 bases between them. The germline CDR1 and CDR2 sequences are GTSNPN and SVGIG (reference sequence). The CDR3 runs to 13 residues. The CDR3 DNA follows: TGTGCCTGGAGTATGCGAGGGGCCTATGGCTACACCTTC. Encoded protein: CAWSMRGAYGYTF.

CDR3 DNA: TGCGCCAGCAGCCAAGCCGGGACAGCCTTCTATGGCTACACCTTC. Protein product: CASSQAGTAFYGYTF. The J gene is TRBJ1-2, the V gene TRBV5-1; 7 bases fit TRBD1. CDR1 is SGHRS and CDR2 is YFSETQ in the germline V gene. V lost 4 bases to trimming and J lost 4 bases; unmatched junction nucleotides: 10. The CDR3 has 15 amino acids.

The chain recombines TRBV20-1 with TRBJ1-3; no clear D. The V gene's germline CDR1 is DFQATT and CDR2 SNEGSKA (reference sequence). The CDR3 covers 14 residues. Between the trimmed V and J ends, which lost 6 bases and 4 bases, there was a span of 16 bases. As DNA, the CDR3 is TGCAGTGCCCAGTCAGTTGAATTCGGAAACACCATATATTTT. As protein: CSAQSVEFGNTIYF.

V is TRBV12-3 or TRBV12-4 and J is TRBJ1-3; unclear D gene. The CDR3 is 13 amino acids. Trimming removed 3 bases at V and 4 bases at J, with 7 bases between. The CDR3 DNA reads as TGTGCCAGCAGTTTTAGCGGAGGAAACACCATATATTTT. Protein product: CASSFSGGNTIYF.

Judged by abundance, this clonotype is medium-sized. The rearrangement uses TRBV18 and TRBJ1-2; weak D call: TRBD1 (6 bases). The CDR3 has 14 residues. The V end was cut by 3 bases, the J end by 7 bases, with 15 bases between. In germline, CDR1 is KGHSH, CDR2 LQKENI. The DNA for the CDR3 is TGTGCCAGCTCACCGGACAGCCGGCGGGGTGGCTACACCTTC. Its translation: CASSPDSRRGGYTF.

This clonotype showed up just a few times. The chain carries TRBV5-4 and TRBJ2-7; D is unresolved. The CDR3 covers 15 residues. The ends were cut back, 2 bases at V and 0 bases at J, with 12 bases in the middle. Germline values: CDR1 SGHNT, CDR2 YYREEE (reference sequence). CDR3 nucleotides: TGTGCCAGCAGCTTAGGCAGGAGCTACTCCTACGAGCAGTACTTC. It codes for CASSLGRSYSYEQYF.

A remark on this clonotype: This CDR3 is missing its conserved last phenylalanine or tryptophan, likely due to a read error. The V call is TRBV7-2, the J call TRBJ2-7; D uncertain. The length of the CDR3 is 12 residues. Germline V gene sequence: CDR1 SGHTA, CDR2 FQGNSA. V was trimmed by 5 bases and J by 0 bases, leaving 5 bases between them. The CDR3 spells CASSLSSYEQYL. CDR3 DNA sequence: TGTGCCAGCAGCCTCAGCTCCTACGAGCAGTACTTA.

This clonotype is categorized as medium-sized. This chain connects TRBV20-1 to TRBJ1-1; D gene ambiguous. This CDR3 has 11 amino acids. V shed 7 bases and J shed 4 bases, with 10 bases lying between them. Germline CDR1 reads DFQATT; CDR2 reads SNEGSKA (reference sequence). The CDR3 coding sequence is TGCAGTGGCGAGGTTAGCACTGAAGCTTTCTTT. Translation: CSGEVSTEAFF.

In this sample, this clonotype turned up once. The rearrangement uses TRBV5-5 and TRBJ1-1; D is perhaps TRBD1 (6 bases). Per the germline V gene, CDR1 is SGHKS and CDR2 is YYEKEE (reference sequence). The CDR3 length is 17 residues. V was trimmed by 0 bases and J by 3 bases, leaving 18 bases between them. CDR3 nucleotides: TGTGCCAGCAGCTTGGGGGGGGCAGGGTTCGGTCACACTGAAGCTTTCTTT. Protein product: CASSLGGAGFGHTEAFF.

Judged by abundance, this clonotype is medium-sized (0.01 to 0.1%). This chain links TRBV6-2 or TRBV6-3 with TRBJ1-2; D possibly corresponds to TRBD1 (5 bases). V dropped 4 bases and J dropped 0 bases, with 9 bases sitting between them. Germline V gene lookup returns CDR1 MNHEY and CDR2 SVGEGT. There are 14 residues in the CDR3. The CDR3 DNA reads as TGTGCCAGCAGTTTGGGACGGACTAACTATGGCTACACCTTC. Translated, it gives CASSLGRTNYGYTF.

The chain links TRBV20-1 to TRBJ2-7; 8 positions match TRBD2. From germline, CDR1 is DFQATT and CDR2 SNEGSKA (reference sequence). There are 14 residues in the CDR3. With 1 base clipped from V and 5 bases from J, the junction kept 7 bases outside the gene matches. The CDR3 here is CSARARGGKNEQYF. CDR3 nucleotides: TGCAGTGCTAGAGCCCGGGGGGGGAAGAACGAGCAGTACTTC.

Turning to this clonotype: At one end, the junction sequence differs from germline, possibly due to a read error. The CDR3 nucleotides read TGTGCCGGCAGCTCCTTGGACAGGGCAGGAACTAACTATGGCTACACCTTC. Translation gives CAGSSLDRAGTNYGYTF. This sequence joins TRBV5-4 and TRBJ1-2; the match to TRBD1 covers 8 bases. This CDR3 is 17 amino acids long. Germline lookup yields CDR1 SGHNT and CDR2 YYREEE (reference sequence).

This clonotype was counted between two and nine times. The chain combines TRBV6-4 with TRBJ2-3; 7 bases fit TRBD2. CDR1 MRHNA and CDR2 SNTAGT come from the germline V gene. J gave up 6 bases and V 6 bases, and 6 bases lay outside the gene matches. The CDR3 has 13 amino acids. The CDR3 DNA reads as TGTGCCAGCAGCGACGGACTAGGGGATACGCAGTATTTT. It translates to CASSDGLGDTQYF.

This clonotype has a handful of counts. This chain connects TRBV6-1 to TRBJ2-7, with a weak D call TRBD1 (7 bases). CDR3 size: 13 residues. Germline CDR1 is MNHNS and CDR2 is SASEGT. Trimming removed 6 bases from V and 4 bases from J, with 13 bases in between. CDR3 in DNA: TGTGCCAGCAGGGAGGGGGCGCGTTACGAGCAGTACTTC. Protein sequence: CASREGARYEQYF.

In this sample, this clonotype turned up a few times. This rearrangement joins TRBV7-8 to TRBJ2-3; D perhaps matches TRBD1 (5 bases). The CDR3 spans 15 residues. The V gene's germline CDR1 is SGHVS and CDR2 FQNEAQ. V shed 2 bases and J shed 2 bases, with 11 bases lying between them. The CDR3 loop reads CASSLYDSPTDTQYF. In nucleotides, the CDR3 is TGTGCCAGCAGCTTATACGACAGCCCCACAGATACGCAGTATTTT.

This chain links TRBV5-4 with TRBJ2-3; 10 nucleotides align to TRBD2. The germline V gene has CDR1 SGHNT and CDR2 YYREEE (reference sequence). Trimming took 0 bases from V and 7 from J; bases not matched to a gene: 11. There are 17 residues in the CDR3. This CDR3 is CASSLGGLAGAGNTQYF. CDR3 sequence (DNA): TGTGCCAGCAGCTTGGGAGGTCTAGCGGGGGCTGGAAATACGCAGTATTTT. Full variable domain (missing parts from reference TRBV5-4 and TRBJ2-3): ETGVTQSPTHLIKTRGQQVTLRCSSQSGHNTVSWYQQALGQGPQFIFQYYREEENGRGNFPPRFSGLQFPNYSSELNVNALELDDSALYLCASSLGGLAGAGNTQYFGPGTRLTVL.

The CDR3 here is CASSDTAVQGIRQPQHF. CDR3 sequence (DNA): TGCGCCAGCAGCGACACGGCCGTACAGGGAATCAGGCAGCCCCAGCATTTT. The J gene is TRBJ1-5, the V gene TRBV4-1, with a weak D call TRBD1 (6 bases). The CDR3 covers 17 residues. V was cut by 5 bases and J by 7 bases, with 24 bases left in between. CDR1 and CDR2 from the germline V gene are MGHRA and YSYEKL.

This clonotype was seen a few times. The chain recombines TRBV2 with TRBJ2-1; 13 bases line up with TRBD2. V shed 2 bases, J shed 6 bases, and the junction held 4 bases outside the gene matches. The CDR3 is 16 residues long. The germline V gene has CDR1 SNHLY and CDR2 FYNNEI. As DNA, the CDR3 is TGTGCCAGCAGTGAAACCACTAGCGGGGGGGCCAATGAGCAGTTCTTC. It specifies CASSETTSGGANEQFF.